Listed here is a single TCR beta chain. Trimming shortened V by 7 bases and J by 6 bases, and 15 bases separated the two germline ends. CDR3 length: 13 residues. This record comes from a study of blood T cell repertoires in COVID-19. Overall study context: Researchers got acute and convalescent COVID-19 samples from the United States, Italy and Spain. The cDNA or gDNA used as material had been derived from T cells, B-cell-depleted T cells, or PBMCs.

Assay: immunoSEQ multiplex PCR; the TCRdb copy retains only in-frame clones and omits some. The sample includes some 42,000 clones, around 88% of them seen just once. The receptor's source is a human donor in a cohort sampled during active COVID-19. The sequencing sample was made of peripheral blood. The gene calls are TRBV12-3 or TRBV12-4 and TRBJ1-1, with a tentative D call TRBD1 (6 bases). CDR3 sequence: CASTTGTRPEAFF. The CDR3 DNA reads as TGTGCCAGCACCACCGGGACAAGGCCTGAAGCTTTCTTT.